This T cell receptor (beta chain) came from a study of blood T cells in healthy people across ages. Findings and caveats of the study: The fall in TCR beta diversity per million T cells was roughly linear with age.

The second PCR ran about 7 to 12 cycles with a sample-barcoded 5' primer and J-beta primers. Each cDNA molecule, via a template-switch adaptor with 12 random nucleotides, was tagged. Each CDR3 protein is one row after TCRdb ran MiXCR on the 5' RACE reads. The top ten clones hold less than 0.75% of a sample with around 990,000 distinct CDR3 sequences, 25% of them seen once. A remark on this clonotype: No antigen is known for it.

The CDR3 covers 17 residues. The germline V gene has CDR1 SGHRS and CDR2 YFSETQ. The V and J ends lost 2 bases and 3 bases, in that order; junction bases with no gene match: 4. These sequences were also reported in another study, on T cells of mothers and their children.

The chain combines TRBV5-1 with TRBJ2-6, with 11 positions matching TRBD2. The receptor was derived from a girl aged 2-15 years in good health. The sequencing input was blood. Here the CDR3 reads CASSLLAGEGGANVLTF. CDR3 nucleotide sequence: TGCGCCAGCAGCTTACTAGCGGGGGAAGGTGGGGCCAACGTCCTGACTTTC.